This TCR beta chain was documented in a study of Tregs in tolerant kidney transplant recipients. CD4+CD25+CD127- Tregs, CD4+CD25- non-Tregs, CD4 and CD8 cells were sorted. Here immunoSEQ multiplex PCR was the method, and the copy in TCRdb shows in-frame clones only, minus some. The repertoire includes about 77,000 clones, under 98% of them detected once, and 0.55% to 0.6% sits in the top ten. In regard to this clone: The antigen is unknown.

This CDR3 region has 13 residues. Germline CDR1 is SSHAT and CDR2 is FNYEAQ (reference sequence). The V end lost 1 base, the J end lost 9 bases, and 7 bases lay between the germline ends. General study results and limits: No direct test of biological reproducibility was done here. For some patients, primers changed over time, blocking nucleotide-level comparison.

The chain uses TRBV7-7 and TRBJ1-6; the D is unclear. The sequencing used CD4+ T cells from blood, collected before the transplant. The receptor comes from a human donor who received a combined kidney and bone marrow transplant. The CDR3 loop reads CASSLEEFSPLHF. CDR3 nucleotide sequence: TGTGCCAGCAGCTTAGAGGAGTTTTCACCCCTCCACTTT.